This note documents a single T cell receptor beta chain sequence. The method was immunoSEQ multiplex PCR; TCRdb's version includes in-frame clones alone and lacks a portion of them. In the table there are around 200,000 clones, 87% of which are singletons. The sample belongs to a study of blood T cell repertoires in COVID-19. CDR3 length: 16 amino acids. CDR1 SQVTM and CDR2 ANQGSEA come from the germline V gene. V lost 6 bases, J lost 1 base, and 20 bases lay in between. The sequence came from a young woman who had recovered from COVID-19. Specimen: peripheral blood. V is TRBV29-1 and J is TRBJ2-3; TRBD2 is a possible D gene (7 bases). In DNA form, the CDR3 reads TGCAGCGTGGGAGCGTGGGGGGGCGTAGGCACAGATACGCAGTATTTT. Protein: CSVGAWGGVGTDTQYF.